The 27 T cell receptor beta chains below all came from one sample that was sequenced in a study of technical replicates of blood from several donors. The protocol was immunoSEQ multiplex PCR, while the TCRdb copy is restricted to in-frame clones and leaves out a portion. This sample has tens of thousands of clones, with about 95% found just once. The sequenced sample consisted of T cells isolated from PBMCs. The receptors stem from a human donor in good health.

This chain uses TRBV28 with TRBJ1-2; D remains unclear. Germline V CDR1 and CDR2: MDHEN, SYDVKM. CDR3 length equals 13 residues. The V and J ends lost 7 bases and 0 bases respectively, with 9 bases between them. DNA for the CDR3: TGTGCCAGCACCAAGCCCTCTAACTATGGCTACACCTTC. It translates to CASTKPSNYGYTF.

The CDR3 DNA is TGCGCCAGCAGCTTTAATAACAGGGGGCACACTGAAGCTTTCTTT. This codes for CASSFNNRGHTEAFF. The chain recombines TRBV5-1 with TRBJ1-1; TRBD1 matches at 9 bases. This CDR3 comprises 15 residues. Germline values: CDR1 SGHRS, CDR2 YFSETQ. J was trimmed by 3 bases and V by 2 bases; bases with no gene match: 5.

The chain joins TRBV7-2 to TRBJ2-7; 8 bases are shared with TRBD1. The CDR3 sequence is 15 residues long. After removal of 4 bases from V and 3 bases from J, the junction contained 8 bases not matched to a gene. The germline CDR1 and CDR2 sequences are SGHTA and FQGNSA. The CDR3 DNA is TGTGCCAGCAGCTCCCAGGGGGCTTCCTTCTACGAGCAGTACTTC. This encodes CASSSQGASFYEQYF.

V is TRBV4-1 and J is TRBJ2-1; 10 nucleotides match TRBD2. Germline CDR1 reads MGHRA; CDR2 reads YSYEKL. The CDR3 has 16 residues. Germline trimming cut 0 bases from V and 6 bases from J; bases unmatched to any gene: 5. DNA for the CDR3: TGCGCCAGCAGCCAAGATGCTAGCGGGAGTTCCAATGAGCAGTTCTTC. It codes for CASSQDASGSSNEQFF.

Remarks on this clone: The same CDR3 arises from other DNA sequences in this sample as well. CDR3: CASSGRGTGFRNTGELFF. The CDR3 DNA sequence: TGTGCCAGCAGCGGCAGGGGGACAGGATTTCGGAACACCGGGGAGCTGTTTTTT. The chain carries TRBV9 and TRBJ2-2; 8 bases line up with TRBD1. Germline V gives CDR1 SGDLS, CDR2 YYNGEE. Trimming cost V 3 bases and J 1 base; bases outside gene matches: 11. The CDR3 extends over 18 amino acids.

The chain combines TRBV10-3 with TRBJ2-7, with 10 bases identical to TRBD2. The CDR3 length is 14 residues. The J segment lost 4 bases and the V segment lost 4 bases, leaving 4 bases of the junction unmatched. Looked up from germline, CDR1 is ENHRY and CDR2 is SYGVKD. The CDR3, as DNA: TGTGCCATCAGTGTGTCTAGCGGGGGTTACGAGCAGTACTTC. Translated: CAISVSSGGYEQYF.

The V call is TRBV28, the J call TRBJ2-3; D uncertain. Per the germline V gene, CDR1 is MDHEN and CDR2 is SYDVKM. CDR3 length: 13 amino acids. Trimming cost V 8 bases and J 4 bases, with 13 bases left between them. CDR3 sequence reads: CASASGQADTQYF. CDR3 in DNA: TGTGCCAGCGCCTCGGGTCAAGCAGATACGCAGTATTTT.

The rearrangement uses TRBV13 and TRBJ2-3; 10 nucleotides align to TRBD2. The junction had 5 bases not matched to a gene; V was cut back by 2 bases and J by 3 bases. Looked up from germline, CDR1 is PRHDT and CDR2 is FYEKMQ (reference sequence). This CDR3 region has 16 residues. For the CDR3, the DNA is TGTGCCAGCAGCTTATACCGGACTAGCGGTACAGATACGCAGTATTTT. Amino acid sequence: CASSLYRTSGTDTQYF.

This chain links TRBV28 with TRBJ2-3, with 11 bases that match TRBD2. This CDR3 comprises 15 residues. CDR1 is MDHEN and CDR2 is SYDVKM in the germline V gene. V dropped 6 bases and J dropped 4; count of bases not matched to a gene: 6. The chain's CDR3 is CASSPSGRRADTQYF. The CDR3 coding sequence is TGTGCCAGCAGCCCTAGCGGGAGGAGGGCAGATACGCAGTATTTT. The full variable domain, with the rest looked up from reference TRBV28 and TRBJ2-3, is DVKVTQSSRYLVKRTGEKVFLECVQDMDHENMFWYRQDPGLGLRLIYFSYDVKMKEKGDIPEGYSVSREKKERFSLILESASTNQTSMYLCASSPSGRRADTQYFGPGTRLTVL.

The chain couples TRBV7-2 to TRBJ1-1, with D hard to call. There are 12 residues in the CDR3. Between the trimmed V and J ends, which lost 1 base and 10 bases, there was a span of 10 bases. Germline CDR1 and CDR2: SGHTA and FQGNSA. The CDR3 loop reads CASSLGVSGAFF. The CDR3 DNA is TGTGCCAGCAGCTTAGGGGTGTCAGGAGCTTTCTTT.

The chain has TRBV5-1 and TRBJ1-2; D remains unclear. This CDR3 is built from 15 residues. With 4 bases removed from V and 5 bases from J, the gap between germline ends came to 18 bases. Germline V gene data show CDR1 as SGHRS and CDR2 as YFSETQ. The CDR3 coding sequence is TGCGCCAGCAGCGACCCATCGATAGAGGGATATGGCTACACCTTC. This codes for CASSDPSIEGYGYTF.

V gene TRBV5-1 combines with J gene TRBJ2-3; tentative D call: TRBD2 (5 bases). V was clipped by 4 bases and J by 0 bases, with 12 bases between them. The CDR3 is 15 residues long. Per the germline V gene, CDR1 is SGHRS and CDR2 is YFSETQ. DNA of the CDR3: TGCGCCAGCAGCGAAGGACTCCCCAGCACAGATACGCAGTATTTT. Protein sequence: CASSEGLPSTDTQYF.

This chain uses TRBV19 with TRBJ1-4, with D unclear. The V and J ends lost 1 base and 7 bases respectively, with 16 bases between them. The germline V gene encodes CDR1 LNHDA and CDR2 SQIVND (reference sequence). The CDR3 consists of 16 residues. The CDR3 DNA is TGTGCCAGTAGTATAGTAGCTCGGCAGACGGGTGAAAAACTGTTTTTT. Translation: CASSIVARQTGEKLFF.

The chain uses TRBV4-1 and TRBJ2-3, with 14 positions matching TRBD2. With V trimmed by 4 bases and J by 2 bases, 20 bases remained unmatched. Germline-derived CDR1 and CDR2 are MGHRA and YSYEKL. The CDR3 covers 22 residues. CDR3 in amino acids: CASSRVYLTGTSGSLNTDTQYF. For the CDR3, the DNA is TGCGCCAGCAGCCGAGTATACCTGACCGGGACTAGCGGGAGTCTTAACACAGATACGCAGTATTTT.

The V and J genes are TRBV27 and TRBJ2-3; D may be TRBD2 (6 bases). Germline CDR1 MNHEY, CDR2 SMNVEV (reference sequence). V lost 6 bases and J 9 bases, leaving 25 bases between the germline ends. CDR3 length: 16 amino acids. CDR3 in DNA: TGTGCCAGCAGGCCGGGTCGGGGGTCACCCTTCGGGACGCAGTATTTT. Translation: CASRPGRGSPFGTQYF.

V and J are TRBV4-1 and TRBJ2-1, with D perhaps TRBD2 (5 bases). CDR1 is MGHRA, CDR2 YSYEKL, per germline. The CDR3 is 15 residues long. Trimming pared 2 bases from V and 6 bases from J, leaving 14 bases between. The DNA for the CDR3 is TGCGCCAGCAGCCAATATTACGGGAATGGCAATGAGCAGTTCTTC. As protein: CASSQYYGNGNEQFF.

The rearrangement uses TRBV15 and TRBJ2-1, with a tentative D call TRBD2 (7 bases). Germline CDR1 is LNHNV and CDR2 is YYDKDF (reference sequence). The CDR3 is made up of 16 amino acids. Trimming took 9 bases from V and 4 from J, leaving 22 bases between them. The CDR3: CATQGGASLFYNEQFF. DNA for the CDR3: TGTGCCACACAGGGAGGGGCGAGCCTTTTTTACAATGAGCAGTTCTTC.

The chain employs TRBV27 and TRBJ2-2; 9 nucleotides line up with TRBD2. Germline V gene sequence: CDR1 MNHEY, CDR2 SMNVEV (reference sequence). The J segment lost 2 bases and the V segment lost 5 bases, leaving 3 bases of the junction unmatched. The CDR3 is 15 residues long. The CDR3: CASSNSGRNTGELFF. The CDR3 nucleotides are TGTGCCAGCAGTAATAGCGGGAGAAACACCGGGGAGCTGTTTTTT.

This rearrangement joins TRBV6-6 to TRBJ1-1; tentative D call: TRBD1 (5 bases). The germline V gene has CDR1 MNHNY and CDR2 SVGAGI (reference sequence). The CDR3 length is 14 residues. With 0 bases removed from V and 6 bases from J, the gap between germline ends came to 11 bases. The CDR3 reads CASSYSGGKSEAFF. As DNA, the CDR3 is TGTGCCAGCAGTTACTCTGGGGGGAAATCTGAAGCTTTCTTT.

CDR3 sequence: CASYDSHSGNTIYF. In nucleotides, the CDR3 is TGTGCCAGTTATGACAGCCACTCTGGAAACACCATATATTTT. The genes are TRBV19 and TRBJ1-3, with D perhaps TRBD1 (5 bases). Germline V gives CDR1 LNHDA, CDR2 SQIVND (reference sequence). The CDR3 contains 14 residues. V lost 8 bases and J 0 bases, leaving 11 bases between the germline ends.

CDR3 loop: CSVLDNEQFF. The DNA of the CDR3 is TGCAGCGTCCTAGACAATGAGCAGTTCTTC. The chain has TRBV29-1 and TRBJ2-1, with D hard to call. Germline V gene lookup returns CDR1 SQVTM and CDR2 ANQGSEA. Trimming stripped 6 bases from V and 5 bases from J, with 5 bases between. The CDR3 runs to 10 residues.

The rearrangement joins TRBV28 to TRBJ2-1, with TRBD2 as a possible D gene (5 bases). V was pared by 3 bases and J by 9 bases, with 12 bases between. The CDR3 loop spans 13 amino acids. Germline CDR1 MDHEN, CDR2 SYDVKM. The CDR3 DNA reads as TGTGCCAGCAGTTTTAGGTGGGAGATTGAGCAGTTCTTC. Protein sequence: CASSFRWEIEQFF.

The chain carries TRBV4-3 and TRBJ2-3, with D possibly matching TRBD1 (5 bases). CDR3 length: 15 residues. Germline lookup yields CDR1 LGHNA and CDR2 YSLEER. Trimming cost V 1 base and J 10 bases, with 18 bases left between them. The CDR3 is CASSQGQGILSAQYF. CDR3 in DNA: TGCGCCAGCAGCCAAGGCCAGGGTATCCTGAGTGCGCAGTATTTT.

The chain links TRBV6-5 to TRBJ1-2; weak D call: TRBD1 (5 bases). The germline V gene encodes CDR1 MNHEY and CDR2 SVGAGI. Trimming took 8 bases from V and 8 from J, leaving 18 bases between them. This CDR3 is built from 13 residues. This CDR3 reads CASGGGGVEGYTF. The CDR3 DNA reads TGTGCCAGCGGGGGGGGAGGGGTTGAAGGCTACACCTTC.

The chain couples TRBV5-1 to TRBJ1-1; TRBD1 matches at 7 bases. The CDR3 extends over 14 amino acids. The V gene end was trimmed by 4 bases and the J gene end by 1 base; junction bases not matched to a gene: 4. Germline assignment: CDR1 SGHRS and CDR2 YFSETQ. The CDR3 coding sequence is TGCGCCAGCAGCCGGGGACAGCCGAACACTGAAGCTTTCTTT. Amino acid sequence: CASSRGQPNTEAFF.

V and J are TRBV6-5 and TRBJ2-7; weak D call: TRBD1 (6 bases). This CDR3 region has 12 residues. Germline lookup yields CDR1 MNHEY and CDR2 SVGAGI. Trimming cost V 5 bases and J 3 bases, with 8 bases left between them. This CDR3 is CASSPTGYEQYF. CDR3 DNA: TGTGCCAGCAGTCCGACAGGCTACGAGCAGTACTTC.

The chain is built from TRBV7-9 and TRBJ2-7, with a possible D match to TRBD2 (6 bases). Trimming shortened V by 7 bases and J by 0 bases, and 16 bases separated the two germline ends. The germline V gene encodes CDR1 SEHNR and CDR2 FQNEAQ (reference sequence). This CDR3 spans 15 amino acids. The CDR3 sequence: CASTPSGGSSYEQYF. CDR3 DNA sequence: TGTGCCAGCACCCCGAGCGGAGGGAGCTCCTACGAGCAGTACTTC.